The 30 T cell receptor beta chains reported below all come from one sample, sequenced in a study of vaccination effects on CD4 cells after COVID-19. Sequencing was preceded by expansion of antigen-specific CD4+ T cells with viral peptide pools in the ViraFEST assay. Investigators separated out CD4+ T cells once less than 11 days of culture had passed. Neither prior SARS-CoV-2 infection nor positive nucleocapsid antibodies were present in the vaccine recipients. No antigen is known for these receptors. Repertoires were generated with immunoSEQ multiplex PCR, while TCRdb's copy carries only in-frame clones and drops some. The sample consists of about 25,000 clones, 73% of them appearing once. Sequencing was performed on CD4+ T cells from PBMCs cultured with SARS-CoV-2 spike peptides, taken before COVID-19 vaccination. These receptor sequences come from a human donor who received a COVID-19 vaccine.

This clone was recorded a few times. The chain is built from TRBV5-5 and TRBJ1-2; 9 bases are a match to TRBD1. Germline V gene lookup returns CDR1 SGHKS and CDR2 YYEKEE (reference sequence). The CDR3 has 18 residues. V gave up 0 bases and J gave up 3 bases; unmatched junction bases: 12. CDR3 loop: CASSLAPSTGTGYYGYTF. For the CDR3, the DNA is TGTGCCAGCAGCTTGGCGCCCTCCACCGGGACAGGGTACTATGGCTACACCTTC. Full variable domain (outside the CDR3, taken from reference TRBV5-5 and TRBJ1-2): DAGVTQSPTHLIKTRGQQVTLRCSPISGHKSVSWYQQVLGQGPQFIFQYYEKEERGRGNFPDRFSARQFPNYSSELNVNALLLGDSALYLCASSLAPSTGTGYYGYTFGSGTRLTVV.

This clone is a singleton in its sample. The CDR3 sequence: CASRPGTSSEQYF. The DNA for the CDR3 is TGTGCCAGCAGACCCGGGACTAGCTCTGAGCAGTACTTC. This chain links TRBV6-5 with TRBJ2-7; TRBD2 matches 9 bases. CDR1 and CDR2 from the germline V gene are MNHEY and SVGAGI. The V gene end was trimmed by 6 bases and the J gene end by 7 bases; junction bases not matched to a gene: 7. The CDR3 is 13 amino acids.

The chain carries TRBV10-1 and TRBJ2-1; 9 nucleotides match TRBD2. Germline CDR1 reads WNHNN; CDR2 reads SYGVQD (reference sequence). V was clipped by 4 bases and J by 4 bases; unmatched bases: 8. The CDR3 length is 16 residues. DNA of the CDR3: TGCGCCAGCAGTGCGACAGGAAGCGGGGGGTACAATGAGCAGTTCTTC. Translation: CASSATGSGGYNEQFF.

The CDR3 bases are TGTGCCTGGGAAACGGGACAGCCGGGCTTCGGACGTTATGGCTACACCTTC. It translates to CAWETGQPGFGRYGYTF. The chain combines TRBV30 with TRBJ1-2, with TRBD1 identical over 7 bases. Germline CDR1 reads GTSNPN; CDR2 reads SVGIG (reference sequence). Trimming removed 5 bases from V and 5 bases from J; junction bases left unmatched: 20. The CDR3 spans 17 residues. Using reference TRBV30 and TRBJ1-2 for the parts outside the CDR3, the full variable domain is SQTIHQWPATLVQPVGSPLSLECTVEGTSNPNLYWYRQAAGRGLQLLFYSVGIGQISSEVPQNLSASRPQDRQFILSSKKLLLSDSGFYLCAWETGQPGFGRYGYTFGSGTRLTVV.

V usage is TRBV7-9 and J usage is TRBJ2-7; 11 bases map to TRBD2. V lost 3 bases and J lost 2; bases outside the gene matches: 3. CDR1 and CDR2 from the germline V gene are SEHNR and FQNEAQ (reference sequence). The CDR3 consists of 15 residues. The CDR3 here is CASSFRLAGTYEQYF. CDR3 DNA: TGTGCCAGCAGCTTCAGACTAGCGGGAACCTACGAGCAGTACTTC.

The chain has TRBV9 and TRBJ1-6; no clear D gene. V dropped 2 bases and J dropped 8 bases, with 14 bases sitting between them. Germline CDR1 is SGDLS and CDR2 is YYNGEE. The CDR3 totals 15 residues. The CDR3 loop is CASSVRTGFHSPLHF. The CDR3 coding sequence is TGTGCCAGCAGCGTCCGTACGGGGTTCCATTCACCCCTCCACTTT.

The rearrangement joins TRBV10-1 to TRBJ1-1, with D maybe TRBD1 (6 bases). The CDR3 extends over 13 amino acids. The germline V and J ends were trimmed by 6 bases and 5 bases, with 13 bases remaining between them. The germline V gene encodes CDR1 WNHNN and CDR2 SYGVQD (reference sequence). CDR3 DNA sequence: TGCGCCAGCAGCGAACCTGGACAGACTGAAGCTTTCTTT. This encodes CASSEPGQTEAFF.

The rearrangement uses TRBV3-1 (or the pseudogene TRBV3-2) and TRBJ2-3; D uncertain. V was cut by 4 bases and J by 4 bases, with 15 bases left in between. Per germline, CDR1 LGHDT and CDR2 YNNKEL (reference sequence). The CDR3 consists of 15 residues. The CDR3 bases are TGTGCCAGCAGCCCGCAGTTTGGTAGCTCAGATACGCAGTATTTT. This translates into CASSPQFGSSDTQYF.

This clone turned up a few times. V usage is TRBV21-1 and J usage is TRBJ2-2; no check of the table's D call, TRBD2, against the DNA was made. TRBV21-1 is a pseudogene. This CDR3 is built from 18 residues. The CDR3 DNA follows: TGTGCCAGCAGCCCACCCCCGGGCGGGAGGGCCGGTTTTTGGGAGCTGTTTTTT. This codes for CASSPPPGGRAGFWELFF.

The table lists this clone with a count of one. This CDR3 reads CATRQDSTDTQYF. As DNA, the CDR3 is TGTGCCACAAGACAGGACTCCACAGATACGCAGTATTTT. The chain joins TRBV2 to TRBJ2-3, with D perhaps matching TRBD1 (6 bases). The CDR3 has 13 amino acids. Trimming left V 10 bases short and J 2 bases short, with 13 bases between. CDR1 and CDR2 from the germline V gene are SNHLY and FYNNEI.

The chain employs TRBV27 and TRBJ1-1; D might be TRBD1 (5 bases). The germline V gene has CDR1 MNHEY and CDR2 SMNVEV (reference sequence). The CDR3 loop spans 13 amino acids. Trimming removed 3 bases at V and 8 bases at J, with 13 bases between. CDR3 loop: CASSFQGWSEAFF. The DNA of the CDR3 is TGTGCCAGCAGTTTTCAGGGCTGGTCCGAAGCTTTCTTT.

The chain joins TRBV10-2 to TRBJ2-7; tentatively, D is TRBD2 (5 bases). From germline, CDR1 is WSHSY and CDR2 SAAADI. The CDR3 loop spans 12 amino acids. Between the trimmed V and J ends, which lost 3 bases and 7 bases, there was a span of 10 bases. CDR3 DNA: TGCGCCAGCAGTGATAGGACTGGAGAGCAGTACTTC. Amino acids: CASSDRTGEQYF.

V gene TRBV2 combines with J gene TRBJ1-5; 7 nucleotides agree with TRBD1. With V trimmed by 4 bases and J by 4 bases, 4 bases remained unmatched. Germline V lookup: CDR1 SNHLY, CDR2 FYNNEI. This CDR3 is 14 amino acids long. The CDR3 bases are TGTGCCAGCAGTGGGACAGGTTGGAATCAGCCCCAGCATTTT. Translating it yields CASSGTGWNQPQHF.

CDR3 sequence (DNA): TGTGCCAGCAGTTACATCGACAGAGGGTCTTCCTACGAGCAGTACTTC. This encodes CASSYIDRGSSYEQYF. The V call is TRBV6-2 or TRBV6-3, the J call TRBJ2-7; D is possibly TRBD1 or TRBD2 (5 bases each). This CDR3 contains 16 residues. V was shortened by 2 bases and J by 1 base, with 15 bases between the two germline ends. Germline lookup yields CDR1 MNHEY and CDR2 SVGEGT.

The chain couples TRBV14 to TRBJ1-2, with D possibly matching TRBD1 (6 bases). CDR1 is SGHDN, CDR2 FVKESK, per germline. Trimming pared 5 bases from V and 3 bases from J, leaving 10 bases between. This CDR3 is 13 amino acids long. DNA for the CDR3: TGTGCCAGCAGCGCGGGACACTACTATGGCTACACCTTC. Translation: CASSAGHYYGYTF.

The chain joins TRBV10-3 to TRBJ2-1; 8 nucleotides align to TRBD2. The junction had 9 bases not matched to a gene; V was cut back by 6 bases and J by 8 bases. This CDR3 has 14 amino acids. Germline assignment: CDR1 ENHRY and CDR2 SYGVKD. The CDR3 is CAIRADAGGDEQFF. DNA of the CDR3: TGTGCCATCAGGGCGGACGCGGGAGGCGATGAGCAGTTCTTC.

The chain carries TRBV19 and TRBJ1-5; no definite D call. The germline V gene has CDR1 LNHDA and CDR2 SQIVND (reference sequence). V was pared by 5 bases and J by 2 bases, with 16 bases between. The CDR3 loop spans 16 amino acids. The CDR3 loop is CASSSRVGFRNQPQHF. The CDR3 coding sequence is TGTGCCAGTAGTTCCCGGGTGGGGTTCCGCAATCAGCCCCAGCATTTT.

The chain carries TRBV6-5 and TRBJ1-1; D ambiguous. Germline-derived CDR1 and CDR2 are MNHEY and SVGAGI. The CDR3 is made up of 15 amino acids. V dropped 0 bases and J dropped 11 bases, with 19 bases sitting between them. The CDR3 region is CASSYSTAGRAWAFF. CDR3 DNA sequence: TGTGCCAGCAGTTACTCGACCGCTGGACGCGCTTGGGCTTTCTTT.

A few counts support this clone. The chain recombines TRBV6-5 with TRBJ2-1, with D possibly being TRBD2 (6 bases). This CDR3 comprises 15 residues. Between the trimmed V and J ends, which lost 0 bases and 0 bases, there was a span of 6 bases. Germline V gives CDR1 MNHEY, CDR2 SVGAGI. For the CDR3, the DNA is TGTGCCAGCAGTTACTCGACTAGCTCCTACAATGAGCAGTTCTTC. This gives the protein CASSYSTSSYNEQFF.

This clone occurred once. The genes are TRBV11-1 and TRBJ2-5; D not certain. The CDR3 length is 16 residues. Germline V lookup: CDR1 SGHAT, CDR2 FQDESV (reference sequence). Trimming cost V 3 bases and J 2 bases, with 16 bases left between them. The CDR3 nucleotides are TGTGCCAGCAGCTTTGGAGCTCTGGACGGGCAAGAGACCCAGTACTTC. Its translation: CASSFGALDGQETQYF.

This sequence joins TRBV25-1 and TRBJ1-2; maybe TRBD1 (5 bases). Germline V gene data show CDR1 as MGHDK and CDR2 as SYGVNS. Trimming took 1 base from V and 8 from J, leaving 17 bases between them. The length of the CDR3 is 15 residues. In DNA form, the CDR3 reads TGTGCCAGCAGTGAATCGATCCAGGGCGCGGGGGGCTACACCTTC. Translated, it gives CASSESIQGAGGYTF.

V usage is TRBV28 and J usage is TRBJ2-3; D is ambiguous. Germline V gene lookup returns CDR1 MDHEN and CDR2 SYDVKM. The V and J ends lost 8 bases and 2 bases respectively, with 11 bases between them. This CDR3 contains 13 residues. CDR3 nucleotides: TGTGCCAGCTGCTATAGACCCACAGATACGCAGTATTTT. Translation gives CASCYRPTDTQYF. The variable domain in full, with the rest retrieved from reference TRBV28 and TRBJ2-3, is DVKVTQSSRYLVKRTGEKVFLECVQDMDHENMFWYRQDPGLGLRLIYFSYDVKMKEKGDIPEGYSVSREKKERFSLILESASTNQTSMYLCASCYRPTDTQYFGPGTRLTVL.

The gene calls are TRBV6-6 and TRBJ1-4; possibly TRBD1 for D (5 bases). V was clipped by 5 bases and J by 5 bases, with 18 bases between them. The CDR3 length is 16 residues. Germline loops: CDR1 MNHNY, CDR2 SVGAGI (reference sequence). The CDR3 reads CASSRFSGTPNEKLFF. The CDR3, as DNA: TGTGCCAGCAGTCGATTTTCCGGGACGCCGAATGAAAAACTGTTTTTT.

This chain connects TRBV11-2 to TRBJ1-1; TRBD1 agrees at 8 bases. This CDR3 is 16 amino acids long. Germline values: CDR1 SGHAT, CDR2 FQNNGV. Unmatched junction bases numbered 9, after V lost 5 bases and J lost 1 base. The CDR3 is CASSLSTGGRNTEAFF. The CDR3, as DNA: TGTGCCAGCAGCCTCTCCACAGGGGGTAGGAACACTGAAGCTTTCTTT.

This chain uses TRBV6-4 with TRBJ2-7; 12 nucleotides align to TRBD2. The CDR3 length is 14 residues. Germline V gives CDR1 MRHNA, CDR2 SNTAGT. The V gene end was trimmed by 6 bases and the J gene end by 5 bases; junction bases not matched to a gene: 5. The CDR3 spells CASRRTSGTHEQYF. For the CDR3, the DNA is TGTGCCAGCAGGAGGACTAGCGGGACCCACGAGCAGTACTTC.

This clone appeared a few times. J is TRBJ2-1 and V is TRBV5-4; D might be TRBD2 (5 bases). Trimming took off 0 bases at V and 2 bases at J, with 9 bases between the two ends. Germline lookup yields CDR1 SGHNT and CDR2 YYREEE (reference sequence). The CDR3 is made up of 15 amino acids. CDR3 nucleotides: TGTGCCAGCAGCTTGGGCGGAGGAGCCTACAATGAGCAGTTCTTC. Translation gives CASSLGGGAYNEQFF.

The chain joins TRBV6-1 to TRBJ2-1, with D perhaps TRBD1 (6 bases). V lost 2 bases to trimming and J lost 8 bases, with 13 bases between them. The CDR3 length is 14 residues. Germline loops: CDR1 MNHNS, CDR2 SASEGT. The CDR3 region is CASSEIGTYYEQFF. The CDR3 DNA reads TGTGCCAGCAGTGAAATAGGGACATATTATGAGCAGTTCTTC.

V and J are TRBV19 and TRBJ1-2, with no clear D. The CDR3 totals 18 residues. CDR1 is LNHDA and CDR2 is SQIVND in the germline V gene (reference sequence). The V end lost 0 bases, the J end lost 1 base, and 18 bases lay between the germline ends. The CDR3 region has the DNA TGTGCCAGTAGTATAGATCTTCCCGGTTGGGAGCTTAACTATGGCTACACCTTC. Translated: CASSIDLPGWELNYGYTF.

The chain recombines TRBV12-5 with TRBJ2-7, with TRBD1 as a possible D gene (5 bases). CDR3 length: 13 residues. V gave up 8 bases and J gave up 0 bases, with 11 bases separating them. The V gene's germline CDR1 is LGHNT and CDR2 FRNRAP. The CDR3 sequence: CASSIDSSYEQYF. DNA for the CDR3: TGTGCTAGTTCTATTGACAGCTCCTACGAGCAGTACTTC.

This chain links TRBV5-5 with TRBJ1-2; 8 nucleotides match TRBD1. CDR1 and CDR2 (germline): SGHKS, YYEKEE (reference sequence). Germline trimming cut 1 base from V and 0 bases from J; bases unmatched to any gene: 5. The length of the CDR3 is 16 residues. CDR3 amino acids: CASSLTGGRTNYGYTF. The DNA for the CDR3 is TGTGCCAGCAGCTTGACAGGGGGGCGTACTAACTATGGCTACACCTTC.